Shown below are 8 T cell receptor beta chains from a single sample sequenced in a study of Graves' ophthalmopathy and Graves' hyperthyroidism. RNA transcripts were the source from which TCR beta CDR3 regions were amplified. HTBI primers were used in a first-round RT-PCR, which preceded a second-round multiplex PCR. MiXCR, applied by TCRdb to the multiplex PCR reads, yields one record per CDR3 protein. The sample records about 660,000 distinct CDR3 sequences, about two fifths being singletons. The sequencing input was peripheral blood. The receptor set was obtained from an adult man with Graves' ophthalmopathy.

This clonotype was detected only a few times. This sequence joins TRBV5-1 and TRBJ2-5; D unresolved. Trimming shortened V by 0 bases and J by 5 bases, and 11 bases separated the two germline ends. The germline CDR1 and CDR2 sequences are SGHRS and YFSETQ. The CDR3 loop spans 14 amino acids. The CDR3 DNA sequence: TGCGCCAGCAGCTTGGACCCTTTGGGGGAGACCCAGTACTTC. This encodes CASSLDPLGETQYF.

Remarks on this clonotype: The junction shows a germline mismatch at one end, possibly a read error. This chain uses TRBV2 with TRBJ1-4, with D uncertain. The CDR3 covers 14 residues. In germline, CDR1 is SNHLY, CDR2 FYNNEI. This CDR3 is CTSRGDATNEKLFF. The CDR3 bases are TGTACCAGCAGAGGAGACGCAACTAATGAAAAACTGTTTTTT.

The rearrangement uses TRBV25-1 and TRBJ2-5; 7 bases agree with TRBD1. Germline lookup yields CDR1 MGHDK and CDR2 SYGVNS. The V gene end was trimmed by 8 bases and the J gene end by 7 bases; junction bases not matched to a gene: 10. The CDR3 sequence is 13 residues long. The CDR3 nucleotides are TGTGCCAGCGTGGAAGGACAGGACGGGACCCAGTACTTC. Residues: CASVEGQDGTQYF.

This clonotype has at least ten counts. V usage is TRBV12-3 or TRBV12-4 and J usage is TRBJ2-2; no clear D gene. This CDR3 comprises 11 residues. Trimming left V 6 bases short and J 4 bases short, with 3 bases between. CDR3 amino acids: CASRRTGELFF. CDR3 DNA: TGTGCCAGCAGACGCACCGGGGAGCTGTTTTTT.

CDR3 nucleotides: TGTGCCAGCAGCTACAGGGTTAGAAGCAATCAGCCCCAGCATTTT. Its protein is CASSYRVRSNQPQHF. This sequence joins TRBV6-5 and TRBJ1-5, with a possible D match to TRBD1 (6 bases). The CDR3 spans 15 residues. Per the germline V gene, CDR1 is MNHEY and CDR2 is SVGAGI. V gave up 6 bases and J gave up 1 base, with 13 bases separating them.

This rearrangement joins TRBV7-9 to TRBJ2-2; 8 bases are shared with TRBD1. Trimming took 0 bases from V and 6 from J; bases not matched to a gene: 6. The CDR3 consists of 16 residues. CDR1 and CDR2 from the germline V gene are SEHNR and FQNEAQ (reference sequence). The CDR3 protein is CASSLAGQGPAGELFF. CDR3 nucleotide sequence: TGTGCCAGCAGCTTAGCAGGACAGGGACCCGCCGGGGAGCTGTTTTTT.

This clonotype was seen many times. The chain links TRBV2 to TRBJ2-1; a weak D match, TRBD2 (6 bases). This CDR3 has 10 amino acids. V was clipped by 8 bases and J by 9 bases, with 8 bases between them. CDR1 and CDR2 (germline): SNHLY, FYNNEI. In DNA, the CDR3 is TGTGCCAGCGGGAGGAGTGAGCAGTTCTTC. Amino acids: CASGRSEQFF.

This rearrangement joins TRBV9 to TRBJ1-4, with 8 bases fitting TRBD1. The CDR3 runs 16 residues. V was pared by 4 bases and J by 10 bases, with 15 bases of the junction left unmatched. Looked up from germline, CDR1 is SGDLS and CDR2 is YYNGEE. The CDR3 DNA sequence: TGTGCCAGCAGCCAAGATCGGGCAGGGGGCTTAGGAAAACTGTTTTTT. It is translated as CASSQDRAGGLGKLFF.